These T cell receptor beta chains were read from a single sample in a study of blood T cell repertoires in COVID-19. Using immunoSEQ multiplex PCR, the repertoire was profiled, and TCRdb retains in-frame clones only, with some absent. The sample has about 160,000 clones, around 84% seen once. The sequenced sample was peripheral blood. The receptors were sampled from a woman aged 80 or over with acute or convalescent COVID-19. Both conserved end residues are part of each CDR3. A D gene is named only where the DNA matches it firmly. Clone size, where shown, is once, few, many, or a class for clones that have expanded.

D gene,V gene,CDR3 length,clone size,J gene,CDR3 protein,CDR3 DNA
TRBD1,TRBV6-5,13,NA,TRBJ1-1,CASNRGLNTEAFF,TGTGCCAGCAACAGGGGGTTGAACACTGAAGCTTTCTTT
NA,TRBV7-2,14,NA,TRBJ1-3,CASSLMRAGNTIYF,TGTGCCAGCAGCTTAATGAGAGCTGGAAACACCATATATTTT
TRBD2,TRBV4-1,17,NA,TRBJ2-2,CASSPGLAGDLTGELFF,TGCGCCAGCAGCCCAGGACTAGCGGGAGATCTGACCGGGGAGCTGTTTTTT
NA,TRBV21-1,13,few,TRBJ2-7,CASPRDRDYEQYF,TGTGCCAGCCCCCGGGACAGGGACTACGAGCAGTACTTC
TRBD1,TRBV28,16,NA,TRBJ1-5,CASSLKAGGVNQPQHF,TGTGCCAGCAGTTTAAAGGCAGGGGGCGTGAATCAGCCCCAGCATTTT
NA,TRBV19,15,once,TRBJ1-5,CASSLTGYPNQPQHF,TGTGCCAGTAGTTTAACAGGGTATCCCAACCAGCCCCAGCATTTT
NA,TRBV7-2,17,few,TRBJ1-6,CASSLASGLGRNSPLHF,TGTGCCAGCAGCTTAGCTTCCGGACTGGGTCGTAATTCACCCCTCCACTTT
TRBD1,TRBV12-3/TRBV12-4,13,NA,TRBJ2-2,CASSLTGGGELFF,TGTGCCAGCAGCCTGACAGGGGGCGGGGAGCTGTTTTTT
TRBD1,TRBV6-5,15,few,TRBJ1-6,CASSYSGQGNSPLHF,TGTGCCAGCAGTTACTCGGGACAGGGTAATTCACCCCTCCACTTT
NA,TRBV5-5,18,NA,TRBJ2-3,CASSLGPPFGSGTDTQYF,TGTGCCAGCAGCTTGGGACCCCCCTTTGGGAGCGGCACAGATACGCAGTATTTT
NA,TRBV19,16,once,TRBJ1-6,CASSIAGGEGNSPLHF,TGTGCCAGTAGTATAGCGGGAGGGGAAGGTAATTCACCCCTCCACTTT
NA,TRBV6-1,14,NA,TRBJ2-4,CASSDYRRGNIQYF,TGTGCCAGCAGTGATTATCGCCGGGGAAACATTCAGTACTTC
TRBD1,TRBV6-5,12,NA,TRBJ1-2,CASRGQGGGYTF,TGTGCCAGCAGGGGACAGGGTGGAGGCTACACCTTC
NA,TRBV9,16,NA,TRBJ2-1,CASSVEGSLAYNEQFF,TGTGCCAGCAGCGTAGAAGGGAGTCTCGCCTACAATGAGCAGTTCTTC
TRBD1,TRBV7-9,15,NA,TRBJ1-2,CASSLAGGPNYGYTF,TGTGCCAGCAGCTTAGCAGGGGGCCCAAACTATGGCTACACCTTC
NA,TRBV27,13,NA,TRBJ1-3,CASRSGAGNTIYF,TGTGCCAGCAGGTCAGGGGCTGGAAACACCATATATTTT
TRBD1,TRBV29-1,13,NA,TRBJ2-7,CSVETGVTEEQYF,TGCAGCGTTGAAACAGGGGTGACGGAAGAGCAGTACTTC
TRBD1,TRBV19,15,NA,TRBJ1-5,CASSILDRGYQPQHF,TGTGCCAGTAGTATCCTAGACAGGGGATATCAGCCCCAGCATTTT
NA,TRBV5-1,16,NA,TRBJ2-2,CASRYTGNRNTGELFF,TGCGCCAGCAGATATACAGGGAATAGGAACACCGGGGAGCTGTTTTTT
TRBD1,TRBV6-2/TRBV6-3,16,NA,TRBJ1-3,CASSYADRYSGNTIYF,TGTGCCAGCAGTTACGCGGACAGGTACTCTGGAAACACCATATATTTT
NA,TRBV7-8,16,NA,TRBJ1-2,CASSLGHRVSGYGYTF,TGTGCCAGCAGCTTAGGGCACAGGGTCTCGGGCTATGGCTACACCTTC
TRBD2,TRBV14,16,NA,TRBJ2-3,CASSPPLAGGTDTQYF,TGTGCCAGCAGCCCCCCTTTAGCGGGGGGCACAGATACGCAGTATTTT
TRBD1,TRBV30,13,once,TRBJ2-1,CAWNRGLYNEQFF,TGTGCCTGGAACAGGGGGCTGTACAATGAGCAGTTCTTC
NA,TRBV19,11,NA,TRBJ1-6,CASSRGSPLHF,TGTGCCAGTAGTAGAGGTTCACCCCTCCACTTT
TRBD2,TRBV19,17,NA,TRBJ2-3,CASSIPRLAGDRDTQYF,TGTGCCAGTAGTATACCTCGACTAGCGGGAGATCGGGATACGCAGTATTTT
TRBD2,TRBV7-9,15,NA,TRBJ2-5,CASSPTSGRQETQYF,TGTGCCAGCAGCCCAACTAGCGGCCGACAAGAGACCCAGTACTTC
NA,TRBV7-2,15,NA,TRBJ2-7,CASSLSAGNSYEQYF,TGTGCCAGCAGCCTTAGTGCGGGGAACTCCTACGAGCAGTACTTC
NA,TRBV14,12,NA,TRBJ1-6,CASSQQDSPLHF,TGTGCCAGCAGTCAGCAGGATTCACCCCTCCACTTT
NA,TRBV6-4,15,NA,TRBJ2-7,CASKKDSASSYEQYF,TGTGCCAGCAAGAAAGACAGTGCAAGCTCCTACGAGCAGTACTTC
NA,TRBV6-2/TRBV6-3,13,NA,TRBJ1-1,CASSYRGYTEAFF,TGTGCCAGCAGTTACCGGGGGTACACTGAAGCTTTCTTT
NA,TRBV3-1/TRBV3-2,12,few,TRBJ2-5,CASSPIGETQYF,TGTGCCAGCAGTCCGATCGGGGAGACCCAGTACTTC
NA,TRBV5-1,15,NA,TRBJ1-1,CASRGGQLMNTEAFF,TGCGCCAGCAGGGGTGGACAGCTGATGAACACTGAAGCTTTCTTT
TRBD1,TRBV19,18,NA,TRBJ1-5,CASSIRGSLQGSNQPQHF,TGTGCCAGTAGTATCAGGGGGTCGCTACAGGGGTCCAATCAGCCCCAGCATTTT
NA,TRBV5-4,19,few,TRBJ2-1,CASSLLLAAGGLSYNEQFF,TGTGCCAGCAGCCTCTTATTAGCGGCAGGAGGGCTATCCTACAATGAGCAGTTCTTC
TRBD2,TRBV30,14,NA,TRBJ2-1,CAWIALAGYNEQFF,TGTGCCTGGATTGCCCTAGCGGGGTACAATGAGCAGTTCTTC
TRBD1,TRBV18,15,NA,TRBJ1-1,CASSPQTGGLSEAFF,TGTGCCAGCTCACCGCAGACAGGGGGCCTCTCTGAAGCTTTCTTT
NA,TRBV27,15,NA,TRBJ1-4,CASSLSVLGNEKLFF,TGTGCCAGCAGTTTATCAGTGCTTGGCAATGAAAAACTGTTTTTT
NA,TRBV19,13,NA,TRBJ1-1,CASSKLGTFEAFF,TGTGCCAGTAGTAAACTCGGGACATTTGAAGCTTTCTTT
TRBD2,TRBV20-1,14,NA,TRBJ2-7,CSASLGGGAGEQYF,TGCAGTGCTAGTCTCGGCGGGGGGGCCGGCGAGCAGTACTTC
NA,TRBV5-8,14,once,TRBJ1-2,CASSFGQGNYGYTF,TGTGCCAGCAGCTTCGGTCAGGGGAACTATGGCTACACCTTC
TRBD2,TRBV6-5,15,NA,TRBJ2-2,CASIPASGNTGELFF,TGTGCCAGCATACCGGCTAGCGGGAACACCGGGGAGCTGTTTTTT
NA,TRBV4-2,15,once,TRBJ1-5,CASSQELYSNQPQHF,TGTGCCAGCAGCCAGGAGCTATATAGCAATCAGCCCCAGCATTTT
NA,TRBV6-4,13,NA,TRBJ2-5,CASSAEGQETQYF,TGTGCCAGCAGTGCCGAGGGACAAGAGACCCAGTACTTC
TRBD2,TRBV5-1,16,NA,TRBJ2-1,CASSLPGLAGAGEQFF,TGCGCCAGCAGCTTGCCGGGACTAGCGGGAGCGGGTGAGCAGTTCTTC
NA,TRBV11-2,15,NA,TRBJ2-1,CASSLTVTSYNEQFF,TGTGCCAGCAGCTTAACAGTCACCTCCTACAATGAGCAGTTCTTC
TRBD1,TRBV19,15,NA,TRBJ2-1,CASSMGQSVYNEQFF,TGTGCCAGTAGTATGGGACAGTCCGTCTACAATGAGCAGTTCTTC
NA,TRBV29-1,12,NA,TRBJ1-4,CSVAFRGEKLFF,TGCAGCGTTGCTTTCAGAGGTGAAAAACTGTTTTTT
NA,TRBV5-1,13,NA,TRBJ2-1,CASTRDTNNEQFF,TGCGCCAGCACCCGGGACACAAACAATGAGCAGTTCTTC
TRBD1,TRBV11-2,15,NA,TRBJ1-4,CASSTQGQTNEKLFF,TGTGCCAGCAGCACCCAGGGACAGACTAATGAAAAACTGTTTTTT
NA,TRBV18,15,NA,TRBJ1-3,CASSEGIESGNTIYF,TGTGCCAGCTCGGAGGGGATCGAGTCTGGAAACACCATATATTTT
NA,TRBV4-3,15,NA,TRBJ2-1,CASSLVGGRRGEQFF,TGCGCCAGCAGCCTAGTGGGAGGGCGCAGGGGTGAGCAGTTCTTC
TRBD2,TRBV10-1,14,NA,TRBJ2-5,CASRPGLARETQYF,TGCGCCAGCAGGCCAGGACTAGCGCGGGAGACCCAGTACTTC
NA,TRBV11-2,12,NA,TRBJ2-7,CASSLDGYEQYF,TGTGCCAGCAGCTTAGACGGCTACGAGCAGTACTTC
NA,TRBV6-5,15,NA,TRBJ2-3,CASSYGGKGTDTQYF,TGTGCCAGCAGTTACGGCGGGAAGGGCACAGATACGCAGTATTTT
TRBD2,TRBV7-3,14,once,TRBJ2-3,CASSSGTSTDTQYF,TGTGCCAGCAGCTCCGGGACTAGTACAGATACGCAGTATTTT
TRBD1,TRBV5-1,16,NA,TRBJ2-2,CASSLQGTGNTGELFF,TGCGCCAGCAGCTTGCAAGGGACAGGGAACACCGGGGAGCTGTTTTTT
NA,TRBV13,14,NA,TRBJ2-7,CASSVLSRGGEQYF,TGTGCCAGCAGCGTCCTTAGCCGAGGCGGCGAGCAGTACTTC
TRBD2,TRBV3-1/TRBV3-2,21,NA,TRBJ2-6,CASSLDGPGRAVRAGANVLTF,TGTGCCAGCAGCCTCGATGGTCCGGGGAGGGCCGTGCGGGCTGGGGCCAACGTCCTGACTTTC
TRBD1,TRBV5-1,16,NA,TRBJ1-2,CASSPYRTGHNYGYTF,TGCGCCAGCAGCCCCTATCGGACAGGACATAACTATGGCTACACCTTC